This T cell receptor beta chain emerged from a study of OX40 agonist ivuxolimab in advanced cancers. Study observations and caveats: Normalized T-cell clonal expansion was also low in a subset of nonresponders.

Here immunoSEQ multiplex PCR was the method, and the copy in TCRdb shows in-frame clones only, minus some. The sample lists approximately 75,000 clones; about 83% were seen once. CDR3 length equals 14 residues. Per germline, CDR1 MGHRA and CDR2 YSYEKL. Baseline, cycle 4 day 1, and cycle 7 day 1 were the blood sampling points. A note on this clone: Its matching antigen is unknown.

The clonotype comes from an adult with an advanced solid tumor such as melanoma, head and neck, liver or kidney cancer. J is TRBJ2-5 and V is TRBV4-1, with D possibly TRBD1 on 6 matching bases. The closer fit of TRBJ2-7 to the DNA end suggests the J call may be wrong. The sequencing here drew on CD4+ or CD8+ T cells sorted from blood, taken in a trial of the OX40 agonist ivuxolimab. The CDR3 is CASSLRQDPYEQYF. The DNA for the CDR3 is TGCGCCAGCAGCCTCCGACAGGACCCCTACGAGCAGTACTTC.